Presented here are 26 T cell receptor beta chains from one specimen sequenced in a study of patients and donors after allogeneic stem cell transplantation. TCRdb reprocessed the RT-PCR reads with MiXCR, giving one entry per CDR3 protein. The sample records around 150,000 distinct CDR3 sequences, roughly 31% being singletons. The sequenced sample was blood, either unsorted or a sorted T cell fraction (not recorded which). The origin of the receptors is a human donor who was either an allogeneic HSCT recipient or a stem cell or donor lymphocyte infusion donor (not recorded which). It is not recorded whose cells these are; they may come from a transplant donor.

This clonotype appeared a few times. The rearrangement uses TRBV6-2 or TRBV6-3 and TRBJ1-1; no clear D gene. Per the germline V gene, CDR1 is MNHEY and CDR2 is SVGEGT. Trimming left V 2 bases short and J 1 base short, with 8 bases between. This CDR3 spans 14 amino acids. CDR3 bases: TGTGCCAGCAGTTACCGCAAATGGAACACTGAAGCTTTCTTT. This encodes CASSYRKWNTEAFF.

The rearrangement uses TRBV30 and TRBJ1-4; D ambiguous. Germline CDR1 and CDR2: GTSNPN and SVGIG (reference sequence). This CDR3 is 13 amino acids long. The ends were cut back, 2 bases at V and 10 bases at J, with 14 bases in the middle. The chain's CDR3 is CAWSPGFRVKLFF. CDR3 bases: TGTGCCTGGAGTCCGGGGTTCCGAGTAAAACTGTTTTTT.

Remarks on this clonotype: One end of the junction does not line up with germline, which may come from a read error. The genes are TRBV12-3 or TRBV12-4 and TRBJ2-1; 9 bases are shared with TRBD2. This CDR3 contains 16 residues. CDR3 nucleotide sequence: TGTGCCAGCAGCCCCGGCCCTAGCGGGACTTACAATGAGCGGTTCTTC. Translating gives CASSPGPSGTYNERFF.

The gene calls are TRBV12-3 or TRBV12-4 and TRBJ2-3; 8 nucleotides line up with TRBD1. V gave up 8 bases and J gave up 2 bases; unmatched junction bases: 6. This CDR3 contains 14 residues. CDR3 in amino acids: CASLETGDTDTQYF. CDR3 DNA: TGTGCCAGCTTAGAGACAGGGGACACAGATACGCAGTATTTT.

The CDR3 region is CASSFPDRGIETQYF. The CDR3 DNA follows: TGTGCCAGCAGTTTCCCAGACAGGGGAATAGAGACCCAGTACTTC. This chain joins TRBV6-6 and TRBJ2-5, with 8 bases fitting TRBD1. Trimming removed 4 bases from V and 4 bases from J; junction bases left unmatched: 8. Germline V CDR1 and CDR2: MNHNY, SVGAGI (reference sequence). CDR3 size: 15 residues.

This clonotype has a count of ten or more. This chain uses TRBV29-1 with TRBJ1-2; TRBD1 aligns across 7 bases. V shed 4 bases and J 3 bases; nucleotides not matched to a gene: 5. The germline CDR1 and CDR2 sequences are SQVTM and ANQGSEA. CDR3 length: 13 residues. This CDR3 is CSVGLDRDYGYTF. The CDR3 DNA follows: TGCAGCGTTGGGTTAGACAGGGACTATGGCTACACCTTC.

CDR3 DNA sequence: TGTGCCAGCAGCGGGACTAGCGGGAGGTTGGGGCGGGAGCAGTTCTTC. Residues: CASSGTSGRLGREQFF. V and J are TRBV27 and TRBJ2-1, with 15 bases aligning to TRBD2. Germline V CDR1 and CDR2: MNHEY, SMNVEV (reference sequence). The CDR3 covers 16 residues. Germline trimming cut 6 bases from V and 10 bases from J; bases unmatched to any gene: 10.

This clonotype was seen a handful of times. J is TRBJ2-7 and V is TRBV9; D is uncertain. The germline gives CDR1 SGDLS, CDR2 YYNGEE. The length of the CDR3 is 12 residues. The V end lost 3 bases, the J end lost 0 bases, and 4 bases lay between the germline ends. This CDR3 is CASSGSSYEQYF. The CDR3 nucleotides read TGTGCCAGCAGCGGGAGCTCCTACGAGCAGTACTTC.

As DNA, the CDR3 is TGTGCCAGCAGCCGGGGTACCGCTATTCAGTACTTC. Translated: CASSRGTAIQYF. The chain carries TRBV5-6 and TRBJ2-4; possible D gene TRBD2, 5 bases. The germline V and J ends were trimmed by 4 bases and 10 bases, with 12 bases remaining between them. Germline assignment: CDR1 SGHDT and CDR2 YYEEEE. The CDR3 covers 12 residues.

This clonotype was observed a single time. This chain connects TRBV30 to TRBJ2-3; D gene uncertain. The CDR3 is 15 residues long. Trimming took off 0 bases at V and 1 base at J, with 11 bases between the two ends. Germline V gene data show CDR1 as GTSNPN and CDR2 as SVGIG (reference sequence). The CDR3 sequence: CAWSVTRSGTDTQYF. The CDR3 DNA is TGTGCCTGGAGTGTAACCAGAAGTGGCACAGATACGCAGTATTTT.

This clonotype was picked up many times. This chain connects TRBV29-1 to TRBJ1-1; D ambiguous. The ends were cut back, 6 bases at V and 8 bases at J, with 16 bases in the middle. CDR1 SQVTM and CDR2 ANQGSEA come from the germline V gene. The CDR3 totals 12 residues. CDR3 nucleotide sequence: TGCAGCGTACTTTTGGGCCTTGACGAAGCTTTCTTT. Translated, it gives CSVLLGLDEAFF.

This clonotype showed up just once. This rearrangement joins TRBV6-5 to TRBJ2-3; D is unresolved. Trimming took 0 bases from V and 0 from J, leaving 7 bases between them. Germline V gene sequence: CDR1 MNHEY, CDR2 SVGAGI. CDR3 length equals 15 residues. CDR3 residues: CASSYSSVSTDTQYF. The CDR3 nucleotides are TGTGCCAGCAGTTACTCCTCGGTTAGCACAGATACGCAGTATTTT.

The chain has TRBV15 and TRBJ1-6, with 7 nucleotides matching TRBD1. With V trimmed by 2 bases and J by 10 bases, 11 bases remained unmatched. The CDR3 runs 16 residues. CDR1 LNHNV and CDR2 YYDKDF come from the germline V gene (reference sequence). The CDR3 is CATSRKRQGGGSPLHF. Written as DNA, the CDR3 is TGTGCCACCAGCAGAAAAAGACAGGGAGGAGGATCACCCCTCCACTTT.

The genes are TRBV27 and TRBJ2-7, with 9 bases lining up with TRBD2. Germline V lookup: CDR1 MNHEY, CDR2 SMNVEV (reference sequence). V gave up 3 bases and J gave up 4 bases; unmatched junction bases: 7. The CDR3 covers 15 residues. CDR3 nucleotides: TGTGCCAGCAGTTTCTCATTAGCGGGAGTTTACGAGCAGTACTTC. Translating it yields CASSFSLAGVYEQYF.

The chain uses TRBV21-1 and TRBJ2-1. TRBV21-1 is deemed a pseudogene. CDR3 length: 13 residues. In DNA form, the CDR3 reads TGTGCCAGCAGCAAAGCCTCCAACAATGAGCAGTTCTTC. Protein product: CASSKASNNEQFF.

This clonotype occurred many times. The V call is TRBV28, the J call TRBJ1-5, with D uncertain. Trimming took 6 bases from V and 0 from J, leaving 12 bases between them. The CDR3 totals 15 residues. Germline V lookup: CDR1 MDHEN, CDR2 SYDVKM. CDR3 in amino acids: CASSPNRGSNQPQHF. The CDR3 bases are TGTGCCAGCAGCCCAAACAGAGGTAGCAATCAGCCCCAGCATTTT.

V gene TRBV4-3 combines with J gene TRBJ2-3, with TRBD1 identical over 8 bases. V was clipped by 0 bases and J by 3 bases; unmatched bases: 8. The germline V gene encodes CDR1 LGHNA and CDR2 YSLEER. This CDR3 is 17 amino acids long. CDR3 coding DNA: TGCGCCAGCAGCCAAGATCGGACAGGGTTGATTACAGATACGCAGTATTTT. Translation: CASSQDRTGLITDTQYF.

The chain employs TRBV7-9 and TRBJ2-3, with TRBD2 as a possible D gene (6 bases). Germline V gene data show CDR1 as SEHNR and CDR2 as FQNEAQ (reference sequence). V shed 5 bases and J shed 3 bases, with 21 bases lying between them. CDR3 length equals 17 residues. The CDR3 DNA is TGTGCCAGCAGCCCGGGGGTAGCCTCCTTCTTTACAGATACGCAGTATTTT. Translating it yields CASSPGVASFFTDTQYF.

This clonotype was counted only a few times. The chain combines TRBV7-2 with TRBJ2-5; 9 positions agree with TRBD2. Germline values: CDR1 SGHTA, CDR2 FQGNSA. The CDR3 totals 17 residues. Trimming removed 5 bases from V and 4 bases from J; junction bases left unmatched: 14. CDR3 amino acids: CASSLRPFSGRGETQYF. As DNA, the CDR3 is TGTGCCAGCAGCCTTCGCCCTTTTAGCGGGAGAGGAGAGACCCAGTACTTC.

This clonotype showed up many times. The chain joins TRBV12-3 or TRBV12-4 to TRBJ1-2, with a weak D call TRBD1 (5 bases). This CDR3 is 13 amino acids long. With 2 bases removed from V and 8 bases from J, the gap between germline ends came to 12 bases. DNA for the CDR3: TGTGCCAGCAGTTTACGGGGGGTTCGCGGCTACACCTTC. Its translation is CASSLRGVRGYTF.

The genes are TRBV6-2 or TRBV6-3 and TRBJ2-7; D may be TRBD2 (5 bases). This CDR3 region has 14 residues. CDR1 MNHEY and CDR2 SVGEGT come from the germline V gene. V was shortened by 2 bases and J by 9 bases, with 17 bases between the two germline ends. In nucleotides, the CDR3 is TGTGCCAGCAGTTACAGGCGGGCCAAAGCAGGGCAGTACTTC. It specifies CASSYRRAKAGQYF.

This sequence joins TRBV12-3 or TRBV12-4 and TRBJ1-3; 8 bases fit TRBD1. The CDR3 contains 14 residues. The junction had 5 bases not matched to a gene; V was cut back by 6 bases and J by 4 bases. CDR3 in amino acids: CASSRTGLGNTIYF. The CDR3 DNA follows: TGTGCCAGCAGCCGGACAGGGTTAGGAAACACCATATATTTT.

The chain has TRBV24-1 and TRBJ2-1; 8 nucleotides agree with TRBD1. V trimming: 4 bases; J trimming: 2 bases; junction bases outside the gene matches: 3. The germline V gene has CDR1 KGHDR and CDR2 SFDVKD. The CDR3 contains 15 residues. CDR3: CATSDPQGAYNEQFF. DNA for the CDR3: TGTGCCACCAGTGACCCACAGGGGGCCTACAATGAGCAGTTCTTC.

The rearrangement joins TRBV28 to TRBJ2-7, with a weak D call TRBD1 (6 bases). Germline-derived CDR1 and CDR2 are MDHEN and SYDVKM. V lost 4 bases and J 0 bases, leaving 13 bases between the germline ends. This CDR3 is 15 amino acids long. The CDR3 is CASSSSRGSSYEQYF. CDR3 coding DNA: TGTGCCAGCAGTTCATCCAGGGGTAGCTCCTACGAGCAGTACTTC.

The chain combines TRBV28 with TRBJ1-2; 7 bases map to TRBD1. This CDR3 is 14 amino acids long. With V trimmed by 4 bases and J by 5 bases, 7 bases remained unmatched. Germline V gene sequence: CDR1 MDHEN, CDR2 SYDVKM. The CDR3 sequence is CASSSPTGIYGYTF. The CDR3 region has the DNA TGTGCCAGCAGTTCCCCGACAGGGATTTATGGCTACACCTTC.

The V and J genes are TRBV10-3 and TRBJ2-1, with a weak D call TRBD2 (7 bases). CDR1 is ENHRY and CDR2 is SYGVKD in the germline V gene. This CDR3 region has 15 residues. Between the trimmed V and J ends, which lost 4 bases and 4 bases, there was a span of 14 bases. The CDR3 is CAISVGGAIYNEQFF. The CDR3 bases are TGTGCCATCAGTGTGGGGGGGGCTATTTACAATGAGCAGTTCTTC.